Below are 8 T cell receptor beta chains sequenced from a single sample in a study of T cells in Graves' hyperthyroidism and ophthalmopathy. The TCR beta CDR3 regions underwent amplification using RNA transcripts as the source. A first-round RT-PCR of the TCR CDR3 used the HTBI primer set. TCRdb re-derived calls from the multiplex PCR reads in MiXCR, one entry per CDR3 protein. The table includes around 520,000 distinct CDR3 sequences, less than 15% detected once. Sequencing input: blood. These receptors were taken from a woman aged 40 to 50 with Graves' hyperthyroidism.

This clonotype occurred many times. The chain combines TRBV7-8 with TRBJ2-7, with unresolved D. Deletions cut 3 bases from V and 2 bases from J, with 17 bases between. CDR3 length equals 16 residues. The germline CDR1 and CDR2 sequences are SGHVS and FQNEAQ. The CDR3 loop is CASSLIGQTSPYEQYF. The CDR3 nucleotides read TGTGCCAGCAGCTTGATCGGCCAGACCTCACCCTACGAGCAGTACTTC.

The V call is TRBV20-1, the J call TRBJ1-5; a possible D gene is TRBD1 (5 bases). V gave up 3 bases and J gave up 0 bases, with 15 bases separating them. In germline, CDR1 is DFQATT, CDR2 SNEGSKA (reference sequence). This CDR3 is 16 amino acids long. The chain's CDR3 is CSARSREKLSNQPQHF. CDR3 nucleotides: TGCAGTGCTAGGTCCAGGGAGAAACTTAGCAATCAGCCCCAGCATTTT.

This clonotype appeared many times. The CDR3 bases are TGTGCCAGCAGTTTGTTGACAGTACAGGTTGCGTCCTATGGCTACACCTTC. Translated: CASSLLTVQVASYGYTF. J is TRBJ1-2 and V is TRBV28, with a possible D match to TRBD1 (5 bases). Germline values: CDR1 MDHEN, CDR2 SYDVKM. The CDR3 is 17 residues long. Trimming took 3 bases from V and 4 from J, leaving 21 bases between them.

This chain connects TRBV19 to TRBJ1-5, with no clear D. V shed 7 bases and J shed 0 bases, with 13 bases lying between them. Germline V gene data show CDR1 as LNHDA and CDR2 as SQIVND (reference sequence). CDR3 size: 15 residues. Written as DNA, the CDR3 is TGTGCCAGTACCGCACAAGTAAATAGCAATCAGCCCCAGCATTTT. This sequence encodes CASTAQVNSNQPQHF.

This clonotype was seen at least ten times. V and J are TRBV12-3 or TRBV12-4 and TRBJ2-7; the D call may be TRBD1 or TRBD2 (5 bases each). Trimming shortened V by 6 bases and J by 1 base, and 16 bases separated the two germline ends. The CDR3 consists of 15 residues. CDR3 in amino acids: CASSRPGKGSYEQYF. The CDR3, as DNA: TGTGCCAGCAGCCGCCCCGGGAAGGGGTCCTACGAGCAGTACTTC.

This clonotype was recorded many times. The chain carries TRBV12-3 or TRBV12-4 and TRBJ2-7, with D possibly called TRBD1 or TRBD2 (5 bases each). The CDR3 contains 15 residues. Trimming stripped 3 bases from V and 7 bases from J, with 19 bases between. CDR3 DNA: TGTGCCAGCAGTTTCTCCGGGACCCCAGGAGAGGAGCAGTACTTC. Translation: CASSFSGTPGEEQYF.

This clonotype was counted ten times or more. The V and J genes are TRBV20-1 and TRBJ2-1; 13 positions agree with TRBD2. V trimming: 1 base; J trimming: 6 bases; junction bases outside the gene matches: 6. This CDR3 is built from 16 residues. CDR1 is DFQATT, CDR2 SNEGSKA, per germline (reference sequence). The CDR3 DNA follows: TGCAGTGCTAGAGGCAGACTAGCGGGAGGTTTCAATGAGCAGTTCTTC. It translates to CSARGRLAGGFNEQFF.

The sample holds many counts of this clonotype. V gene TRBV30 combines with J gene TRBJ1-4, with a possible D match to TRBD1 (5 bases). The CDR3 is 13 residues long. CDR1 GTSNPN and CDR2 SVGIG come from the germline V gene (reference sequence). V was clipped by 3 bases and J by 5 bases, with 10 bases between them. The CDR3 coding sequence is TGTGCCTGGAGCCCCGGGGGGAATGAAAAACTGTTTTTT. Translated, it gives CAWSPGGNEKLFF.